These 25 T cell receptor beta chains originate from one sample sequenced in a study of cytomegalovirus exposure and HLA in healthy donors. Primers for the PCR totalled 60 Vbeta and 13 Jbeta. Measured with immunoSEQ multiplex PCR; TCRdb has only the in-frame clones, and not every one. The profile shows over 90,000 clones, around two thirds of them singletons. The sample consisted of PBMCs. The receptors come from a woman in her forties or fifties in good health and CMV-seronegative.

The V gene is TRBV5-1, the J gene TRBJ1-5; a possible D gene is TRBD1 (5 bases). Germline V lookup: CDR1 SGHRS, CDR2 YFSETQ. The CDR3 covers 13 residues. Between the trimmed V and J ends, which lost 4 bases and 7 bases, there was a span of 12 bases. CDR3 sequence: CASSRRGEQPQHF. For the CDR3, the DNA is TGCGCCAGCAGCCGGAGGGGTGAACAGCCCCAGCATTTT.

V is TRBV7-9 and J is TRBJ2-7; D is perhaps TRBD1 (6 bases). CDR1 SEHNR and CDR2 FQNEAQ come from the germline V gene (reference sequence). V dropped 3 bases and J dropped 2 bases, with 20 bases sitting between them. This CDR3 is built from 17 residues. CDR3 nucleotide sequence: TGTGCCAGCAGCTTCCCAAATGACGATGGGACAACCTACGAGCAGTACTTC. This codes for CASSFPNDDGTTYEQYF.

The chain combines TRBV4-1 with TRBJ1-3; D remains ambiguous. The CDR3 has 14 residues. Trimming left V 1 base short and J 1 base short, with 5 bases between. Germline CDR1 MGHRA, CDR2 YSYEKL. Here the CDR3 reads CASSQAGSGNTIYF. CDR3 in DNA: TGCGCCAGCAGCCAAGCAGGATCTGGAAACACCATATATTTT.

The chain carries TRBV11-2 and TRBJ2-7, with 7 bases identical to TRBD2. Trimming took 8 bases from V and 2 from J; bases not matched to a gene: 9. Per the germline V gene, CDR1 is SGHAT and CDR2 is FQNNGV. CDR3 length equals 14 residues. CDR3: CASRSSGGTYEQYF. CDR3 nucleotide sequence: TGTGCCAGCCGGAGTTCGGGAGGAACCTACGAGCAGTACTTC.

This chain connects TRBV10-3 to TRBJ2-1; a weak D match, TRBD2 (5 bases). The germline V gene encodes CDR1 ENHRY and CDR2 SYGVKD. Trimming left V 6 bases short and J 3 bases short, with 15 bases between. The CDR3 contains 15 residues. CDR3 nucleotide sequence: TGTGCCATCAGCCCGCACGGGAACTACTACAATGAGCAGTTCTTC. It yields the protein CAISPHGNYYNEQFF.

The DNA for the CDR3 is TGTGCCAGTAGTATTAGGAGGGACAGGGCTTTCGGGGAGCTGTTTTTT. Its protein is CASSIRRDRAFGELFF. The rearrangement uses TRBV19 and TRBJ2-2; TRBD1 matches at 9 bases. The ends lost 3 bases at V and 7 bases at J; junction bases unmatched: 9. CDR1 and CDR2 (germline): LNHDA, SQIVND (reference sequence). This CDR3 has 16 amino acids.

The rearrangement joins TRBV2 to TRBJ2-6; D perhaps matches TRBD1 (6 bases). The CDR3 covers 15 residues. The V end lost 4 bases, the J end lost 4 bases, and 11 bases lay between the germline ends. Germline V gene lookup returns CDR1 SNHLY and CDR2 FYNNEI. The CDR3 protein is CASSATGSGANVLTF. In DNA form, the CDR3 reads TGTGCCAGCAGTGCAACAGGGTCGGGGGCCAACGTCCTGACTTTC.

The rearrangement joins TRBV2 to TRBJ1-5; D unclear. This CDR3 has 15 residues. Germline V gives CDR1 SNHLY, CDR2 FYNNEI. V lost 6 bases and J 2 bases, leaving 14 bases between the germline ends. This CDR3 reads CASSAPPAGNQPQHF. The CDR3 bases are TGTGCCAGCAGCGCCCCTCCCGCGGGCAATCAGCCCCAGCATTTT.

This clone was seen more than once but under ten times. V usage is TRBV7-9 and J usage is TRBJ2-1, with 7 bases aligning to TRBD2. Germline V gives CDR1 SEHNR, CDR2 FQNEAQ (reference sequence). The CDR3 has 15 residues. Trimming cost V 5 bases and J 9 bases; bases outside gene matches: 13. CDR3 residues: CASSRGAGRGGEQFF. As DNA, the CDR3 is TGTGCCAGCAGCCGAGGAGCGGGGCGGGGTGGTGAGCAGTTCTTC.

In its sample, this clone was seen a few times. J is TRBJ1-3 and V is TRBV19; TRBD1 is a possible D gene (6 bases). Germline V gene sequence: CDR1 LNHDA, CDR2 SQIVND (reference sequence). V was trimmed by 5 bases and J by 2 bases, leaving 13 bases between them. The CDR3 loop spans 15 amino acids. This chain's CDR3 is CASSPAGGPGNTIYF. CDR3 coding DNA: TGTGCCAGTAGTCCGGCCGGGGGGCCTGGAAACACCATATATTTT.

CDR3 protein: CAISGERGLYEQYF. CDR3 DNA: TGTGCCATCAGTGGAGAGCGGGGACTATACGAGCAGTACTTC. The chain couples TRBV10-3 to TRBJ2-5; TRBD2 matches 7 bases. The end of the DNA aligns better with TRBJ2-7, so the J call may be wrong. The CDR3 has 14 residues. CDR1 and CDR2 from the germline V gene are ENHRY and SYGVKD.

J is TRBJ1-5 and V is TRBV11-2, with 10 nucleotides matching TRBD1. Germline values: CDR1 SGHAT, CDR2 FQNNGV. V lost 5 bases to trimming and J lost 5 bases; unmatched junction nucleotides: 6. This CDR3 spans 15 amino acids. Written as DNA, the CDR3 is TGTGCCAGCAGCAGTGGACAGGGGGATTATCAGCCCCAGCATTTT. It specifies CASSSGQGDYQPQHF.

This clone showed up just once. The DNA of the CDR3 is TGTGCCAGCAGTGAAAGCGCGGTTGTTGCAGATACGCAGTATTTT. Amino acids: CASSESAVVADTQYF. The chain links TRBV2 to TRBJ2-3; D not certain. This CDR3 is 15 amino acids long. Germline V gene data show CDR1 as SNHLY and CDR2 as FYNNEI. V was trimmed by 2 bases and J by 4 bases, leaving 13 bases between them.

As for this clone: Other DNA variants within this sample encode the same CDR3. This chain joins TRBV5-1 and TRBJ2-3; 11 bases align to TRBD2. This CDR3 has 15 amino acids. The J segment lost 1 base and the V segment lost 2 bases, leaving 0 bases of the junction unmatched. CDR1 is SGHRS and CDR2 is YFSETQ in the germline V gene. CDR3 sequence: CASSFSGRGTDTQYF. The CDR3 DNA reads as TGCGCCAGCAGCTTTAGCGGGAGGGGCACAGATACGCAGTATTTT.

This clone was recorded a few times. The chain links TRBV21-1 to TRBJ1-2. TRBV21-1 is a listed pseudogene. The CDR3 extends over 15 amino acids. In nucleotides, the CDR3 is TGTGCCAGCAGCACCTCCTCGGGAGTTAACTATGGCTACACCTTC. It specifies CASSTSSGVNYGYTF.

The chain links TRBV7-2 to TRBJ1-2, with TRBD1 as a possible D gene (6 bases). The V gene's germline CDR1 is SGHTA and CDR2 FQGNSA. The CDR3 runs to 14 residues. Trimming took off 2 bases at V and 4 bases at J, with 11 bases between the two ends. CDR3 protein: CASSLHQGPYGYTF. The CDR3 DNA reads TGTGCCAGCAGCTTACACCAGGGGCCCTATGGCTACACCTTC.

The rearrangement links TRBV14 to TRBJ1-1; D gene uncertain. The germline gives CDR1 SGHDN, CDR2 FVKESK. Trimming took 4 bases from V and 6 from J, leaving 18 bases between them. The length of the CDR3 is 15 residues. CDR3 loop: CASSPLSHGEAEAFF. The CDR3 bases are TGTGCCAGCAGCCCACTCTCTCACGGAGAAGCTGAAGCTTTCTTT.

This rearrangement joins TRBV27 to TRBJ1-2; weak D call: TRBD1 (5 bases). The length of the CDR3 is 14 residues. CDR1 is MNHEY, CDR2 SMNVEV, per germline (reference sequence). The V end was cut by 2 bases, the J end by 7 bases, with 14 bases between. Here the CDR3 DNA reads TGTGCCAGCAGTTTACAGGACGGGGGAGCTGGCTACACCTTC. Protein product: CASSLQDGGAGYTF.

The chain employs TRBV6-5 and TRBJ2-3; 8 bases agree with TRBD2. Germline V gives CDR1 MNHEY, CDR2 SVGAGI. This CDR3 is 13 amino acids long. V shed 5 bases and J 11 bases; nucleotides not matched to a gene: 9. DNA of the CDR3: TGTGCCAGCAGTCCTACTACGGGGGGGATGCAGTATTTT. This codes for CASSPTTGGMQYF.

The V gene is TRBV5-1, the J gene TRBJ2-1; TRBD2 matches 10 bases. The CDR3 runs 16 residues. V lost 0 bases to trimming and J lost 7 bases; unmatched junction nucleotides: 7. Per the germline V gene, CDR1 is SGHRS and CDR2 is YFSETQ. The CDR3 is CASSLAGLAGVNEQFF. The CDR3 nucleotides read TGCGCCAGCAGCTTGGCGGGCCTAGCGGGAGTGAATGAGCAGTTCTTC.

The chain carries TRBV4-2 and TRBJ1-2; TRBD1 is a possible D gene (6 bases). The length of the CDR3 is 16 residues. V lost 3 bases and J lost 2, with 16 bases in between. Germline values: CDR1 LGHNA, CDR2 YNFKEQ. CDR3 protein: CASSQELLQGNYGYTF. The CDR3 DNA is TGTGCCAGCAGCCAGGAACTCTTGCAGGGGAACTATGGCTACACCTTC.

The chain employs TRBV5-1 and TRBJ1-1, with D hard to call. Germline V gene lookup returns CDR1 SGHRS and CDR2 YFSETQ. The CDR3 totals 14 residues. V gave up 6 bases and J gave up 0 bases, with 12 bases separating them. The CDR3 here is CASTLQSMNTEAFF. CDR3 DNA sequence: TGCGCCAGCACCCTCCAATCTATGAACACTGAAGCTTTCTTT.

This clone is a singleton in its sample. The genes are TRBV7-9 and TRBJ2-1; 10 nucleotides line up with TRBD2. V trimming: 4 bases; J trimming: 7 bases; junction bases outside the gene matches: 7. This CDR3 is built from 15 residues. Germline CDR1 SEHNR, CDR2 FQNEAQ (reference sequence). CDR3 region: CASSSFSSGSNEQFF. Here the CDR3 DNA reads TGTGCCAGCAGCTCGTTCTCTAGCGGGAGTAATGAGCAGTTCTTC.

Only a few counts were recorded for this clone. The chain employs TRBV5-1 and TRBJ2-5; weak D call: TRBD1 (6 bases). Germline V gene data show CDR1 as SGHRS and CDR2 as YFSETQ. V was shortened by 0 bases and J by 5 bases, with 17 bases between the two germline ends. This CDR3 has 16 amino acids. CDR3 coding DNA: TGCGCCAGCAGCTTGGGGGCGGTACAGGGAGCCGAGACCCAGTACTTC. Protein product: CASSLGAVQGAETQYF.

This clone was detected a few times. J is TRBJ2-3 and V is TRBV4-1; TRBD2 matches at 12 bases. Germline V gives CDR1 MGHRA, CDR2 YSYEKL. The CDR3 loop spans 17 amino acids. The J segment lost 5 bases and the V segment lost 2 bases, leaving 8 bases of the junction unmatched. This CDR3 is CASSQPIGLAGKDTQYF. The DNA for the CDR3 is TGCGCCAGCAGCCAACCGATCGGACTAGCGGGAAAAGATACGCAGTATTTT.